This passage covers 25 T cell receptor beta chains from one sample sequenced in a study of cytomegalovirus exposure and HLA in healthy donors. The study ran its PCR with 60 Vbeta and 13 Jbeta primers. Produced via immunoSEQ multiplex PCR; TCRdb's table is partial and in-frame only. This table holds approximately 89,000 clones, 81% found once. The sample was PBMCs. These receptors all come from a human donor in good health.

In this sample, this clone turned up once. The chain employs TRBV7-9 and TRBJ2-5; no reliable D call. Trimming shortened V by 1 base and J by 1 base, and 7 bases separated the two germline ends. The CDR3 sequence is 14 residues long. The V gene's germline CDR1 is SEHNR and CDR2 FQNEAQ (reference sequence). The CDR3 here is CASSLEVAQETQYF. CDR3 in DNA: TGTGCCAGCAGCTTAGAGGTAGCCCAAGAGACCCAGTACTTC. Looking up the rest from reference TRBV7-9 and TRBJ2-5 gives the full variable domain: DTGVSQNPRHKITKRGQNVTFRCDPISEHNRLYWYRQTLGQGPEFLTYFQNEAQLEKSRLLSDRFSAERPKGSFSTLEIQRTEQGDSAMYLCASSLEVAQETQYFGPGTRLLVL.

V and J are TRBV6-5 and TRBJ1-2; possibly TRBD1 for D (6 bases). Germline assignment: CDR1 MNHEY and CDR2 SVGAGI. The V end lost 2 bases, the J end lost 3 bases, and 13 bases lay between the germline ends. The CDR3 runs 15 residues. The CDR3 protein is CASSYPRGADYGYTF. The DNA for the CDR3 is TGTGCCAGCAGTTACCCACGGGGGGCAGACTATGGCTACACCTTC.

The V gene is TRBV7-8, the J gene TRBJ1-1, with D possibly TRBD1 on 5 matching bases. CDR3 size: 14 residues. Trimming removed 2 bases at V and 9 bases at J, with 16 bases between. Germline V gene lookup returns CDR1 SGHVS and CDR2 FQNEAQ. The CDR3 DNA is TGTGCCAGCAGCTTAAAAGCGGGGGACCCCAAAGCTTTCTTT. Translation gives CASSLKAGDPKAFF.

In this sample, this clone turned up a few times. The V and J genes are TRBV27 and TRBJ2-2; 12 nucleotides line up with TRBD2. Germline trimming cut 4 bases from V and 4 bases from J; bases unmatched to any gene: 10. This CDR3 has 18 amino acids. The V gene's germline CDR1 is MNHEY and CDR2 SMNVEV (reference sequence). The chain's CDR3 is CASSSTVLAGGITGELFF. For the CDR3, the DNA is TGTGCCAGCAGTTCCACCGTCCTAGCGGGAGGGATCACCGGGGAGCTGTTTTTT.

The chain is built from TRBV6-5 and TRBJ2-5; TRBD2 matches at 7 bases. J lost 4 bases, V lost 2 bases, and 7 bases had no gene match. The CDR3 spans 15 residues. Germline assignment: CDR1 MNHEY and CDR2 SVGAGI. CDR3 in amino acids: CASSYDGGSLETQYF. Written as DNA, the CDR3 is TGTGCCAGCAGTTACGACGGGGGGTCCCTAGAGACCCAGTACTTC.

J is TRBJ2-1 and V is TRBV6-1; tentative D call: TRBD2 (5 bases). Trimming took off 0 bases at V and 4 bases at J, with 10 bases between the two ends. The CDR3 runs to 15 residues. Per germline, CDR1 MNHNS and CDR2 SASEGT. In DNA, the CDR3 is TGTGCCAGCAGTGAAGCAGGGAGCCCATACAATGAGCAGTTCTTC. Its protein product is CASSEAGSPYNEQFF.

V usage is TRBV21-1 and J usage is TRBJ2-5; the table's D call TRBD2 went unverified against the DNA. TRBV21-1 is a recognized pseudogene. CDR3 length: 16 residues. CDR3 coding DNA: TGTGCCAGCAGCCCTCCCTACTCAGGGACTCAAGAGACCCAGTACTTC. Amino acids: CASSPPYSGTQETQYF.

This chain uses TRBV6-1 with TRBJ1-1; TRBD1 agrees at 8 bases. The V gene's germline CDR1 is MNHNS and CDR2 SASEGT. J was trimmed by 4 bases and V by 2 bases; bases with no gene match: 6. This CDR3 has 15 amino acids. The CDR3 bases are TGTGCCAGCAGTGAACGGACAGGGTGGGGCACTGAAGCTTTCTTT. Its translation is CASSERTGWGTEAFF.

The chain carries TRBV9 and TRBJ1-3; 7 bases agree with TRBD1. V lost 4 bases to trimming and J lost 2 bases; unmatched junction nucleotides: 6. This CDR3 has 15 amino acids. Germline V gives CDR1 SGDLS, CDR2 YYNGEE. The DNA for the CDR3 is TGTGCCAGCAGCCAGCAGGGGGTCCCTGGAAACACCATATATTTT. Protein sequence: CASSQQGVPGNTIYF.

This clone was detected a few times. The chain carries TRBV13 and TRBJ2-3, with D possibly being TRBD1 (5 bases). The germline V gene has CDR1 PRHDT and CDR2 FYEKMQ (reference sequence). The V gene lost 7 bases and the J gene lost 2 bases, with 19 bases spanning the gap. The CDR3 loop spans 16 amino acids. CDR3 nucleotide sequence: TGTGCCAGCATCAAAGGGGCCTTGCGGACCACAGATACGCAGTATTTT. This encodes CASIKGALRTTDTQYF.

This clone appeared once. J is TRBJ1-3 and V is TRBV7-7; 8 bases line up with TRBD1. The germline V gene encodes CDR1 SSHAT and CDR2 FNYEAQ (reference sequence). Trimming at V came to 5 bases and at J to 0 bases, leaving 3 bases not matched to a gene. The CDR3 is made up of 15 amino acids. The CDR3 DNA is TGTGCCAGCAGCCTAGACAGGGGCTCTGGAAACACCATATATTTT. This encodes CASSLDRGSGNTIYF.

The rearrangement uses TRBV30 and TRBJ1-2, with 10 bases that match TRBD1. The germline V gene encodes CDR1 GTSNPN and CDR2 SVGIG (reference sequence). The CDR3 sequence is 13 residues long. The CDR3 loop reads CATDRDRGYGYTF. The DNA of the CDR3 is TGTGCTACGGACCGGGACAGGGGCTATGGCTACACCTTC.

The chain carries TRBV27 and TRBJ1-5; unclear D gene. The CDR3 has 13 residues. In germline, CDR1 is MNHEY, CDR2 SMNVEV (reference sequence). The V end was cut by 3 bases, the J end by 2 bases, with 5 bases between. CDR3 in DNA: TGTGCCAGCAGTTTCCGGGGCAATCAGCCCCAGCATTTT. It translates to CASSFRGNQPQHF.

The chain joins TRBV5-4 to TRBJ2-1; the match to TRBD2 covers 8 bases. The CDR3 spans 16 residues. After removal of 2 bases from V and 0 bases from J, the junction contained 4 bases not matched to a gene. Germline V gene lookup returns CDR1 SGHNT and CDR2 YYREEE (reference sequence). CDR3 amino acids: CASSLAGASSYNEQFF. DNA for the CDR3: TGTGCCAGCAGCTTAGCGGGAGCCAGCTCCTACAATGAGCAGTTCTTC.

The chain recombines TRBV4-2 with TRBJ2-1, with 10 bases lining up with TRBD1. The CDR3 covers 15 residues. Germline assignment: CDR1 LGHNA and CDR2 YNFKEQ. The junction had 4 bases not matched to a gene; V was cut back by 4 bases and J by 4 bases. The chain's CDR3 is CASSPDRGPYNEQFF. The CDR3 coding sequence is TGTGCCAGCAGCCCAGACAGGGGGCCTTACAATGAGCAGTTCTTC.

The rearrangement uses TRBV27 and TRBJ1-4; D is perhaps TRBD1 (6 bases). CDR1 and CDR2 (germline): MNHEY, SMNVEV (reference sequence). There are 13 residues in the CDR3. The ends were cut back, 2 bases at V and 8 bases at J, with 9 bases in the middle. DNA of the CDR3: TGTGCCAGCAGTTTAGGGGGCCGGGAAAAACTGTTTTTT. Translating gives CASSLGGREKLFF.

The chain is built from TRBV18 and TRBJ1-4, with 8 bases fitting TRBD1. CDR1 KGHSH and CDR2 LQKENI come from the germline V gene. This CDR3 is 14 amino acids long. Trimming cost V 1 base and J 5 bases; bases outside gene matches: 0. CDR3 in DNA: TGTGCCAGCTCACCACGACAGGGGAATGAAAAACTGTTTTTT. It encodes CASSPRQGNEKLFF.

In this sample, this clone turned up once. The genes are TRBV29-1 and TRBJ2-3; a possible D gene is TRBD2 (5 bases). Between the trimmed V and J ends, which lost 5 bases and 4 bases, there was a span of 19 bases. CDR3 length equals 15 residues. Germline CDR1 reads SQVTM; CDR2 reads ANQGSEA. CDR3 bases: TGCAGCGTTCACGTTAATCCCCGGCGGGCAGATACGCAGTATTTT. Residues: CSVHVNPRRADTQYF.

This clone came up a few times. V and J are TRBV10-3 and TRBJ1-4; D gene uncertain. The CDR3 is 13 residues long. Trimming removed 7 bases from V and 7 bases from J, with 13 bases in between. CDR1 and CDR2 (germline): ENHRY, SYGVKD. Written as DNA, the CDR3 is TGTGCCATCAAACCGACTACGGGTGAAAAACTGTTTTTT. Translated, it gives CAIKPTTGEKLFF.

V and J are TRBV28 and TRBJ2-5; 14 bases are shared with TRBD2. Germline V gene data show CDR1 as MDHEN and CDR2 as SYDVKM. The CDR3 contains 20 residues. The V gene end was trimmed by 3 bases and the J gene end by 5 bases; junction bases not matched to a gene: 17. The CDR3 nucleotides are TGTGCCAGCAGTTTCCTGGGGGCGCAGACTAGCGGGAGGGCCAGGGAGACCCAGTACTTC. This encodes CASSFLGAQTSGRARETQYF.

The chain is built from TRBV27 and TRBJ2-5; D is undetermined. V was pared by 1 base and J by 1 base, with 4 bases between. Germline CDR1 MNHEY, CDR2 SMNVEV (reference sequence). The CDR3 is 13 amino acids. The chain's CDR3 is CASSLWSQETQYF. DNA of the CDR3: TGTGCCAGCAGTTTATGGAGCCAAGAGACCCAGTACTTC.

This rearrangement joins TRBV29-1 to TRBJ2-1; maybe TRBD1 (6 bases). Trimming stripped 2 bases from V and 7 bases from J, with 21 bases between. CDR3 size: 16 residues. CDR1 SQVTM and CDR2 ANQGSEA come from the germline V gene. CDR3 nucleotides: TGCAGCGTTGAAAGAGCGGCGACAGGCGGACCGAATGAGCAGTTCTTC. Translation gives CSVERAATGGPNEQFF.

The CDR3 here is CASTNFRAGTSGGKADTQYF. CDR3 nucleotides: TGTGCCAGTACCAATTTCCGCGCCGGGACTAGCGGGGGGAAGGCAGATACGCAGTATTTT. This chain connects TRBV19 to TRBJ2-3, with TRBD2 identical over 15 bases. Germline V lookup: CDR1 LNHDA, CDR2 SQIVND (reference sequence). V lost 7 bases to trimming and J lost 4 bases; unmatched junction nucleotides: 18. The CDR3 runs 20 residues. The complete variable domain, with remaining parts taken from reference TRBV19 and TRBJ2-3, reads DGGITQSPKYLFRKEGQNVTLSCEQNLNHDAMYWYRQDPGQGLRLIYYSQIVNDFQKGDIAEGYSVSREKKESFPLTVTSAQKNPTAFYLCASTNFRAGTSGGKADTQYFGPGTRLTVL.

This rearrangement joins TRBV6-5 to TRBJ2-3; D possibly corresponds to TRBD2 (6 bases). Germline-derived CDR1 and CDR2 are MNHEY and SVGAGI. The CDR3 covers 12 residues. Trimming took off 2 bases at V and 7 bases at J, with 7 bases between the two ends. The CDR3 is CASSYRGNTQYF. The CDR3 nucleotides read TGTGCCAGCAGTTACCGGGGGAATACGCAGTATTTT.

The chain recombines TRBV5-1 with TRBJ2-3; 9 bases line up with TRBD2. The length of the CDR3 is 19 residues. CDR1 is SGHRS, CDR2 YFSETQ, per germline. V dropped 0 bases and J dropped 0; count of bases not matched to a gene: 11. This chain's CDR3 is CASSLGQVAGASSTDTQYF. CDR3 nucleotides: TGCGCCAGCAGCTTGGGGCAGGTAGCGGGGGCATCTAGCACAGATACGCAGTATTTT.